This entry concerns a single T cell receptor (beta chain). The target antigen is unknown. This record belongs to a study of CD8 T cells in ankylosing spondylitis. It was by quantitative 5'-RACE with molecular barcodes that TCR beta libraries were made. TCRdb processed the 5' RACE reads anew with MiXCR; each CDR3 protein has one entry. The profile shows fewer than 180,000 distinct CDR3 sequences, around 43% of them singletons. Study-wide findings and caveats: In reactive arthritis synovial fluid and blood, some motif variants had been reported before.

Sequenced material: synovial fluid, either unsorted or a sorted T cell fraction (not recorded which). The clonotype was recovered from a male donor with ankylosing spondylitis.

The CDR3 region is CASSLFTSLYGLGNQPQHF. As DNA, the CDR3 is TGTGCCAGCAGTTTGTTTACATCCTTGTACGGCTTAGGAAATCAGCCCCAGCATTTT. The chain links TRBV12-3 or TRBV12-4 to TRBJ1-5; D unclear. Trimming shortened V by 3 bases and J by 4 bases, and 25 bases separated the two germline ends. This CDR3 has 19 residues.